This T cell receptor beta chain stems from a study of Ad26.COV2.S vaccination and SARS-CoV-2 variants. Study-level background: Recipients of Ad26.COV2.S got it intramuscularly, once or twice 56 days apart. Notes on the study in general: Across vaccine and placebo recipients, the breadth of non-spike TCRs was similar.

Notes on this clone: Its antigen is not known. This specimen includes other DNA sequences encoding the same CDR3.

Clones were read by immunoSEQ multiplex PCR, and TCRdb kept only the in-frame ones, dropping some. The sample shows roughly 380,000 clones, about 88% of them seen only once. Documented treatment: around 19 received Ad26.COV2.S at low or high dose, single or two shots; about five received placebo; per-sample allocation not given. Specimens were obtained on day 63 following the first vaccine or placebo injection. This vaccine is an Ad26 vector that expresses the Wuhan-strain SARS-CoV-2 spike. V was clipped by 5 bases and J by 1 base, with 8 bases between them. The germline CDR1 and CDR2 sequences are MDHEN and SYDVKM. CDR3 length: 14 residues.

The V call is TRBV28, the J call TRBJ2-2; D unresolved. The sample in question was peripheral blood, obtained in a trial of Ad26.COV2.S vaccine versus placebo. This TCR was recovered from a person aged 18-65 years who received the Ad26.COV2.S COVID-19 vaccine or a placebo. CDR3 bases: TGTGCCAGCAGTCTCGGGCAGAACACCGGGGAGCTGTTTTTT. This gives the protein CASSLGQNTGELFF.